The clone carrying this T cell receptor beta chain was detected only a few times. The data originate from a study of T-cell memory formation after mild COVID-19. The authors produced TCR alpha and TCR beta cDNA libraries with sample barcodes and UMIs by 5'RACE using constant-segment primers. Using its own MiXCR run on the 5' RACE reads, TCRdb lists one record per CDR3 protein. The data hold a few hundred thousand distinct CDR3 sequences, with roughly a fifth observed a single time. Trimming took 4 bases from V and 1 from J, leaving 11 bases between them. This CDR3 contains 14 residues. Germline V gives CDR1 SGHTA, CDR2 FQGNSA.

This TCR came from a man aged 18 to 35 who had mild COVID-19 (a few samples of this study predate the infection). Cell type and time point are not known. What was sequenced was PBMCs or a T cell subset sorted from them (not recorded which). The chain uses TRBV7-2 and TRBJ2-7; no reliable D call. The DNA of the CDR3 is TGTGCCAGCAGCTCCGAAAGGATTTCCTACGAGCAGTACTTC. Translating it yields CASSSERISYEQYF.